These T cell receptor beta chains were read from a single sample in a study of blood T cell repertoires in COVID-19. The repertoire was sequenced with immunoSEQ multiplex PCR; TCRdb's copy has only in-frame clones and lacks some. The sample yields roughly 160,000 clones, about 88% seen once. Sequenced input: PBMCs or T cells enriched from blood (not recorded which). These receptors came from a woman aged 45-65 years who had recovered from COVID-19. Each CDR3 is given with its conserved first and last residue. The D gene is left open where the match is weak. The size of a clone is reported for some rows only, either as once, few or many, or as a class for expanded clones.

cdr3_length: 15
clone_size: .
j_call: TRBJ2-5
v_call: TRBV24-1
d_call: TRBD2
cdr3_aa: CATSGIAGGEETQYF
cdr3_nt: TGTGCCACCAGTGGGATAGCGGGAGGAGAAGAGACCCAGTACTTC

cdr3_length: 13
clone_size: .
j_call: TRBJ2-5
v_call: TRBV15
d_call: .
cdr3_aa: CATPQGAQETQYF
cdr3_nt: TGTGCCACCCCGCAAGGGGCCCAAGAGACCCAGTACTTC

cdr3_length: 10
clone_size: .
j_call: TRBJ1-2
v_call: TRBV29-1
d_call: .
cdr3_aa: CSVVQPGYTF
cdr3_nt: TGCAGCGTTGTACAGCCTGGCTACACCTTC

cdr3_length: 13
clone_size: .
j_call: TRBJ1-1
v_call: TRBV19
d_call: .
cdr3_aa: CASSIPAGQRVNF
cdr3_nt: TGTGCCAGTAGTATACCCGCAGGACAGCGTGTGAACTTT

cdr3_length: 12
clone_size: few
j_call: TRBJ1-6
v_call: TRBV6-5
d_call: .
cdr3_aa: CASRYPNSPLHF
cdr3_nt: TGTGCCAGTAGGTACCCAAATTCACCCCTCCACTTT

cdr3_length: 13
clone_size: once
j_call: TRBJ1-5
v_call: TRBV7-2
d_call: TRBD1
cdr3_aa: CASSSQGDQPQHF
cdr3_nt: TGTGCCAGCAGCTCACAGGGGGATCAGCCCCAGCATTTT

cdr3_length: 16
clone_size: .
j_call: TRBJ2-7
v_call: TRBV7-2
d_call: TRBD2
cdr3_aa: CASSPLRTSGSYEQYF
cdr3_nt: TGTGCCAGCAGCCCTCTGAGGACTAGCGGGAGCTACGAGCAGTACTTC

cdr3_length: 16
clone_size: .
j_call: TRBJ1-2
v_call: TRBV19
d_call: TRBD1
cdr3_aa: CASSIGGGGTNYGYTF
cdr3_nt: TGTGCCAGTAGTATAGGTGGAGGGGGCACGAACTATGGCTACACCTTC

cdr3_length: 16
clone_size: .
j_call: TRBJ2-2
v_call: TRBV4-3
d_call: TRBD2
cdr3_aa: CASSPELAVNTGELFF
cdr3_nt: TGCGCCAGCAGCCCTGAACTAGCGGTGAACACCGGGGAGCTGTTTTTT

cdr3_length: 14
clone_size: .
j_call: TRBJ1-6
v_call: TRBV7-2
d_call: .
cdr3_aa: CASSFRQENSPLHF
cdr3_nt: TGTGCCAGCAGCTTCAGACAGGAGAATTCACCCCTCCACTTT

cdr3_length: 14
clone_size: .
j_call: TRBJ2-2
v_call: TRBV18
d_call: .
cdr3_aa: CASSLAANTGELFF
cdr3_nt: TGTGCCAGCTCACTAGCGGCTAACACCGGGGAGCTGTTTTTT

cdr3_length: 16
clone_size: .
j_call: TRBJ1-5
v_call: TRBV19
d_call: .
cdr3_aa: CASSLGGAISNQPQHF
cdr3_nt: TGTGCCAGTAGTCTCGGGGGGGCCATAAGCAATCAGCCCCAGCATTTT

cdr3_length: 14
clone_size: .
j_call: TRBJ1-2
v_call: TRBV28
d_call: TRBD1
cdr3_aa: CASSSPGTVYGYTF
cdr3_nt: TGTGCCAGCAGTTCCCCCGGGACAGTCTATGGCTACACCTTC

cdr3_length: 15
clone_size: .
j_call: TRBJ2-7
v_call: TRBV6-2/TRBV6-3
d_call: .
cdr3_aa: CASSYRGGGAYEQYF
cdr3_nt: TGTGCCAGCAGTTACAGGGGCGGTGGGGCCTACGAGCAGTACTTC

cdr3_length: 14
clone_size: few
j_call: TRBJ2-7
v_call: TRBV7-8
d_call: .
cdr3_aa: CASSPRTGFSEQYF
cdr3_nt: TGTGCCAGCAGCCCAAGGACTGGTTTCTCCGAGCAGTACTTC

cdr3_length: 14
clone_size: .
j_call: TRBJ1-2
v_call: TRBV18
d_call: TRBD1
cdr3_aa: CASSPGTGVYGYTF
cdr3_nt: TGTGCCAGCTCGCCCGGGACAGGGGTTTACGGCTACACCTTC

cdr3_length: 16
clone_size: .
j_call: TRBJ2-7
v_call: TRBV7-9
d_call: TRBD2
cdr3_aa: CASSFLAGLPSYEQYF
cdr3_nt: TGTGCCAGCAGCTTTCTAGCGGGACTCCCCTCCTACGAGCAGTACTTC

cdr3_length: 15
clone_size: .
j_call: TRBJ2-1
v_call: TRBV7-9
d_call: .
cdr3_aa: CASSAFSGWADEQFF
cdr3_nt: TGTGCCAGCAGCGCCTTTTCAGGGTGGGCCGATGAGCAGTTCTTC

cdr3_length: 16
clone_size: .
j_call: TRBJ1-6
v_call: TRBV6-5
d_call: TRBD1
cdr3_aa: CASSYTGQGNNSPLHF
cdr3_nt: TGTGCCAGCAGTTACACCGGACAGGGGAATAATTCACCCCTCCACTTT

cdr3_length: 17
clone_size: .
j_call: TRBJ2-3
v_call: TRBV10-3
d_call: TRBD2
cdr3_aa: CAISEGLLAGVTDTQYF
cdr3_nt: TGTGCCATCAGTGAAGGCCTACTAGCGGGAGTGACAGATACGCAGTATTTT

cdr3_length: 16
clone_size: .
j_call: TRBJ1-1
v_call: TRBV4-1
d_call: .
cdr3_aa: CASSQLPAGRGTEAFF
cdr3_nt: TGCGCCAGCAGCCAGCTACCGGCGGGGAGGGGGACTGAAGCTTTCTTT

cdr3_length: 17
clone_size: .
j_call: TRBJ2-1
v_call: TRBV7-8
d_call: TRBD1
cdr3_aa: CASSEKQGIGSYNEQFF
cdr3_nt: TGTGCCAGCAGCGAGAAACAGGGGATTGGCTCCTACAATGAGCAGTTCTTC